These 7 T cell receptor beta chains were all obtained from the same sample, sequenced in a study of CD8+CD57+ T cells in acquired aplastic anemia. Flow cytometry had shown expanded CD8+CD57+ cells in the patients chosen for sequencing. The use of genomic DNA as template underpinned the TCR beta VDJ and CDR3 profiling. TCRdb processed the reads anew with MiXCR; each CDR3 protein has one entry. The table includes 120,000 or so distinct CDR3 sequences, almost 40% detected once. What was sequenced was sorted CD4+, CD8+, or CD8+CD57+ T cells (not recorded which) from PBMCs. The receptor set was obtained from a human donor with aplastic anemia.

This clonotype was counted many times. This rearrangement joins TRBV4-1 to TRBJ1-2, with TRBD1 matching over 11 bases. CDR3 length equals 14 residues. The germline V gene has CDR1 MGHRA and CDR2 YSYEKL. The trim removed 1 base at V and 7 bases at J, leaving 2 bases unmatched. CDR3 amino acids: CASSQGDRGGGYTF. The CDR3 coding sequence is TGCGCCAGCAGCCAAGGGGACAGGGGGGGTGGCTACACCTTC.

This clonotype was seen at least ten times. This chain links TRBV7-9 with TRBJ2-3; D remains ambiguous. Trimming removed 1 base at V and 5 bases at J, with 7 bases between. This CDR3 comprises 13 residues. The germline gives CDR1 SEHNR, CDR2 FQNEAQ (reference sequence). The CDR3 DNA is TGTGCCAGCAGCTTAGGGAAGGAAGATACGCAGTATTTT. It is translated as CASSLGKEDTQYF.

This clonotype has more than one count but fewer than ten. CDR3 amino acids: CASSPLKGNYGYTF. The CDR3 coding sequence is TGTGCCAGCTCACCACTAAAGGGAAACTATGGCTACACCTTC. The chain has TRBV10-3 and TRBJ1-2, with no clear D. The V end was cut by 10 bases, the J end by 2 bases, with 17 bases between. The CDR3 runs to 14 residues. CDR1 and CDR2 from the germline V gene are ENHRY and SYGVKD.

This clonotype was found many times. In nucleotides, the CDR3 is TGTGCCATCAGTGAGTCGGGACCTTTCAATCAGCCCCAGCATTTT. Amino acids: CAISESGPFNQPQHF. The chain joins TRBV10-3 to TRBJ1-5, with D perhaps matching TRBD1 (5 bases). This CDR3 region has 15 residues. CDR1 and CDR2 (germline): ENHRY, SYGVKD. Trimming took off 0 bases at V and 3 bases at J, with 9 bases between the two ends.

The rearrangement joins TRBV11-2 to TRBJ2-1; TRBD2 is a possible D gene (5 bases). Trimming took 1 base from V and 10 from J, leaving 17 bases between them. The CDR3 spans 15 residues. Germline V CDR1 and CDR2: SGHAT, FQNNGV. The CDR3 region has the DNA TGTGCCAGCAGCTTAGTAGGATCTAGCCCGGGGGAGCAGTTCTTC. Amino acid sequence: CASSLVGSSPGEQFF. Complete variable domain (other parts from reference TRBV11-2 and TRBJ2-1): EAGVAQSPRYKIIEKRQSVAFWCNPISGHATLYWYQQILGQGPKLLIQFQNNGVVDDSQLPKDRFSAERLKGVDSTLKIQPAKLEDSAVYLCASSLVGSSPGEQFFGPGTRLTVL.

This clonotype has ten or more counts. CDR3 sequence reads: CSVGLAHETQYF. DNA for the CDR3: TGCAGCGTTGGGTTGGCGCATGAGACCCAGTACTTC. The genes are TRBV29-1 and TRBJ2-5; D gene uncertain. CDR1 is SQVTM and CDR2 is ANQGSEA in the germline V gene. Between the trimmed V and J ends, which lost 4 bases and 5 bases, there was a span of 11 bases. CDR3 length: 12 amino acids.

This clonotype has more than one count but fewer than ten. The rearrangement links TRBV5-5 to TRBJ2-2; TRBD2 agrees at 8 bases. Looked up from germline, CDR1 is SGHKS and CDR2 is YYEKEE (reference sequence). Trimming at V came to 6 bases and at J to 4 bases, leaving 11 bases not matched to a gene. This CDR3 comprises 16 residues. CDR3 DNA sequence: TGTGCCAGCACGGGGGGGGGCCCTGCTTTCACCGGGGAGCTGTTTTTT. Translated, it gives CASTGGGPAFTGELFF.